This T cell receptor beta chain came from a study of blood T cells in healthy people across ages. Together with a sample-barcoded 5' primer, a J-beta primer mix was included in a second PCR lasting roughly 6 to 12 cycles. TCRdb re-called the 5' RACE reads through MiXCR, storing one row per CDR3 protein. This table holds about 1,800,000 distinct CDR3 sequences, roughly 30% found once. Germline V gene data show CDR1 as SEHNR and CDR2 as FQNEAQ (reference sequence). The V end was cut by 3 bases, the J end by 0 bases, with 12 bases between. CDR3 length: 15 residues. The authors extracted at least 6 micrograms of total RNA per sample.

This clonotype was sampled from a woman aged 30 to 39 in good health. The sample taken for sequencing was blood. The chain recombines TRBV7-9 with TRBJ2-7; a possible D gene is TRBD1 (5 bases). CDR3 DNA sequence: TGTGCCAGCAGCTTTAGGGGCCATTTCTCCTACGAGCAGTACTTC. The encoded protein is CASSFRGHFSYEQYF.